This passage covers 10 T cell receptor beta chains from one sample sequenced in a study of blood T cells in healthy people across ages. Combining a sample-barcoded 5' primer with a J-beta primer mix, a second PCR ran for about 6 to 12 cycles. Using its own MiXCR run on the 5' RACE reads, TCRdb lists one record per CDR3 protein. This table has around 2 million distinct CDR3 sequences, about two fifths appearing once. Input material: blood. These receptors all stem from a human donor in good health.

Regarding this clonotype: A read error may be the cause here, since a much bigger clone is one base away. The chain carries TRBV29-1 and TRBJ2-1; 9 bases align to TRBD1. The CDR3 spans 15 residues. The junction had 14 bases not matched to a gene; V was cut back by 6 bases and J by 8 bases. Germline CDR1 is SQVTM and CDR2 is ANQGSEA. As DNA, the CDR3 is TGCAGCGTCGTACGACAGGGGGGGTCCGTGGATGAGCAGTTCTTC. Translating gives CSVVRQGGSVDEQFF.

CDR3 DNA sequence: TGTGCCAGCAGTCCTAGCGGGGGGGCTGGGGAGAATGAGCAGTTCTTC. Protein sequence: CASSPSGGAGENEQFF. The J gene is TRBJ2-1, the V gene TRBV6-2 or TRBV6-3, with 12 bases aligning to TRBD2. J lost 7 bases, V lost 5 bases, and 9 bases had no gene match. The CDR3 contains 16 residues. In germline, CDR1 is MNHEY, CDR2 SVGEGT.

J is TRBJ2-3 and V is TRBV12-3 or TRBV12-4; the match to TRBD2 covers 9 bases. V lost 10 bases to trimming and J lost 5 bases; unmatched junction nucleotides: 10. CDR3 length equals 14 residues. CDR3 DNA sequence: TGTGCCAACAGCCCTAGCGGGGCTAGAGATACGCAGTATTTT. As protein: CANSPSGARDTQYF.

The chain's CDR3 is CASSVGLAGNYEQYF. The CDR3 DNA reads TGTGCCAGCAGCGTAGGACTGGCGGGAAACTACGAGCAGTACTTC. The gene calls are TRBV9 and TRBJ2-7; tentatively, D is TRBD2 (6 bases). The CDR3 is made up of 15 amino acids. V was trimmed by 0 bases and J by 3 bases, leaving 13 bases between them. Germline CDR1 is SGDLS and CDR2 is YYNGEE.

This clonotype was found a few times. The chain couples TRBV6-1 to TRBJ1-1, with unresolved D. Trimming took 6 bases from V and 0 from J, leaving 11 bases between them. Germline V gene data show CDR1 as MNHNS and CDR2 as SASEGT. This CDR3 has 14 residues. CDR3 nucleotides: TGTGCCAGCAGCGTGGAGGGAATGAACACTGAAGCTTTCTTT. The encoded protein is CASSVEGMNTEAFF.

This clonotype was detected a few times. This sequence joins TRBV7-9 and TRBJ1-2, with 9 bases lining up with TRBD1. J lost 5 bases, V lost 5 bases, and 6 bases had no gene match. Per germline, CDR1 SEHNR and CDR2 FQNEAQ (reference sequence). This CDR3 region has 14 residues. The CDR3 nucleotides are TGTGCCAGCAGCGGGAGACAGGGGGGATATGGCTACACCTTC. It is translated as CASSGRQGGYGYTF.

The rearrangement uses TRBV6-2 or TRBV6-3 and TRBJ2-1; the match to TRBD2 covers 7 bases. CDR3 length: 16 residues. CDR1 is MNHEY and CDR2 is SVGEGT in the germline V gene. Trimming removed 2 bases from V and 7 bases from J; junction bases left unmatched: 11. The CDR3 DNA follows: TGTGCCAGCAGTTACGGTGGAGCGGGGAGACGGAATGAGCAGTTCTTC. It is translated as CASSYGGAGRRNEQFF.

To note about this clonotype: One end of the junction fails to match germline, which may point to a read error. The V call is TRBV7-6, the J call TRBJ2-3; 7 bases map to TRBD1. This CDR3 has 15 amino acids. Germline CDR1 SGHVS, CDR2 FNYEAQ. The CDR3 is CASSFRQGTTDAQYF. CDR3 DNA: TGTGCCAGCAGCTTTCGACAGGGCACGACAGATGCGCAGTATTTT.

Ten or more counts support this clonotype. The chain carries TRBV13 and TRBJ2-7; unclear D gene. This CDR3 contains 12 residues. Deletions cut 3 bases from V and 3 bases from J, with 6 bases between. CDR1 and CDR2 from the germline V gene are PRHDT and FYEKMQ (reference sequence). CDR3 in DNA: TGTGCCAGCAGCTTCCAGCTCTACGAGCAGTACTTC. The encoded protein is CASSFQLYEQYF. Based on the CDR3 plus reference TRBV13 and TRBJ2-7, the full variable domain is AAGVIQSPRHLIKEKRETATLKCYPIPRHDTVYWYQQGPGQDPQFLISFYEKMQSDKGSIPDRFSAQQFSDYHSELNMSSLELGDSALYFCASSFQLYEQYFGPGTRLTVT.

This clonotype was seen a handful of times. This rearrangement joins TRBV15 to TRBJ2-3; D is unresolved. From germline, CDR1 is LNHNV and CDR2 YYDKDF (reference sequence). The CDR3 totals 14 residues. V was cut by 4 bases and J by 2 bases, with 10 bases left in between. CDR3 amino acids: CATSKPPHTDTQYF. CDR3 bases: TGTGCCACCAGCAAACCGCCTCACACAGATACGCAGTATTTT.